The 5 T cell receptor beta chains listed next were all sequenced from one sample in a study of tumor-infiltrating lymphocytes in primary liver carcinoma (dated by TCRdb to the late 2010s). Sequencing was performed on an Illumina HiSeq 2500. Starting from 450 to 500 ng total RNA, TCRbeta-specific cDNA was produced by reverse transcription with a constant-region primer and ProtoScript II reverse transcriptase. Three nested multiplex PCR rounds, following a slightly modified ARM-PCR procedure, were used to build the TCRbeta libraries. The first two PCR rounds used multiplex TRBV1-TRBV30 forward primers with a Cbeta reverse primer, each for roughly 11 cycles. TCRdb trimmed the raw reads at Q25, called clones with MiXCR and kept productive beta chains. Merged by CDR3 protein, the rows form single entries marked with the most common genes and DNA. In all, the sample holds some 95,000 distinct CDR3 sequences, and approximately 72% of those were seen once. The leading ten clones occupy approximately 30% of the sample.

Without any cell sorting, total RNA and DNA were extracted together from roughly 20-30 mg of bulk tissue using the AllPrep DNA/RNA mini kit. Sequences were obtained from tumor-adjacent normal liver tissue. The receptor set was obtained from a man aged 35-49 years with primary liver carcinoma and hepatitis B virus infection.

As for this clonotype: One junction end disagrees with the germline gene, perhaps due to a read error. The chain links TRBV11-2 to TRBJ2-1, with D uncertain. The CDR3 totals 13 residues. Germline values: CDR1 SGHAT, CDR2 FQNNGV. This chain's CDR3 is CASSLEVVTEQFF. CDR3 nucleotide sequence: TGTGCTAGCAGCTTAGAGGTGGTAACTGAACAGTTCTTC.

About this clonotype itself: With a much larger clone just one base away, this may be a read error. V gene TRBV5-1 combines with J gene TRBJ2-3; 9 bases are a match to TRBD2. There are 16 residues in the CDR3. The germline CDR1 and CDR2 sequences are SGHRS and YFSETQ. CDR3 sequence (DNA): TGCGCCGGCAGCTCCCGACTAGCGGTCCTGAAAGATACGCAGTATTTT. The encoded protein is CAGSSRLAVLKDTQYF.

Here the CDR3 DNA reads TGCGCCAGCAGCTGGAACCCGGGACTAGCGAATGAGCAGTTCTTC. This gives the protein CASSWNPGLANEQFF. The chain links TRBV5-1 to TRBJ2-1; 10 nucleotides agree with TRBD2. The CDR3 is made up of 15 amino acids. The V gene's germline CDR1 is SGHRS and CDR2 YFSETQ. Unmatched junction bases numbered 7, after V lost 3 bases and J lost 7 bases.

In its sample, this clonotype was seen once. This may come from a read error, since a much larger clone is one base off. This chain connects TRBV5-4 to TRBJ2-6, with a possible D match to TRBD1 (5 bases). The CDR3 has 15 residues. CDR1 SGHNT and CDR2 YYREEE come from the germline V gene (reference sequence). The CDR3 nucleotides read TGTACCAGCAGCAGACAGCCCTCTGGGGCCAACGTCCTGACTTTC. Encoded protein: CTSSRQPSGANVLTF.

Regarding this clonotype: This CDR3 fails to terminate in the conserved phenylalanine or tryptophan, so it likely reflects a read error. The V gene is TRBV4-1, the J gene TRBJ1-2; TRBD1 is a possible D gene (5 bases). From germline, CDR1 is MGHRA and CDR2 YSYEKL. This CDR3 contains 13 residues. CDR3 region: CASIETANHGYTI. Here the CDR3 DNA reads TGCGCCAGCATCGAGACAGCTAACCATGGCTACACCATC.